The rows below give T cell receptor beta chains drawn from one sample of a study of cytomegalovirus exposure and HLA in healthy donors. Using immunoSEQ multiplex PCR, the repertoire was profiled, and TCRdb retains in-frame clones only, with some absent. The profile covers over 200,000 clones, with just over 85% appearing a single time and about 2.7% taken by the ten largest. Sequencing was performed on PBMCs. The receptors originated from a woman in her late teens or twenties in good health and CMV-seronegative. Both conserved end residues are part of each CDR3. D genes are given only for firm matches. The size field is filled for only some rows; it gives once, few, many or a size class.

d_call clone_size j_call v_call cdr3_aa cdr3_nt
- - TRBJ1-3 TRBV30 CAWIKQGNTIYF TGTGCCTGGATTAAACAGGGAAACACCATATATTTT
TRBD2 - TRBJ2-5 TRBV18 CASSPQAAGQETQYF TGTGCCAGCTCACCACAGGCAGCGGGACAAGAGACCCAGTACTTC
- - TRBJ2-7 TRBV9 CASSVFQGNYEQYF TGTGCCAGCAGCGTATTCCAGGGGAACTACGAGCAGTACTTC
- - TRBJ2-7 TRBV27 CASSLRTGLIFEQYF TGTGCCAGCAGTTTAAGAACAGGGTTAATCTTCGAGCAGTACTTC
TRBD1 - TRBJ2-1 TRBV28 CASSLHRGSYNEQFF TGTGCCAGCAGTCTACACAGGGGTAGCTACAATGAGCAGTTCTTC
TRBD1 once TRBJ1-4 TRBV7-9 CASSFDRGSEKLFF TGTGCCAGCAGCTTCGACAGGGGGAGCGAAAAACTGTTTTTT
TRBD1 - TRBJ2-2 TRBV7-2 CASSPGQGGGELFF TGTGCCAGCAGCCCGGGACAGGGGGGCGGGGAGCTGTTTTTT
- - TRBJ2-5 TRBV18 CASSPTQTQETQYF TGTGCCAGCTCACCTACACAGACCCAAGAGACCCAGTACTTC
- - TRBJ2-1 TRBV5-4 CASSLGRGEYNEQFF TGTGCCAGCAGCTTGGGACGGGGAGAATACAATGAGCAGTTCTTC
TRBD2 - TRBJ2-1 TRBV7-8 CASSLVPGGGYNEQFF TGTGCCAGCAGCTTAGTTCCCGGGGGGGGCTACAATGAGCAGTTCTTC
TRBD1 - TRBJ1-1 TRBV10-3 CAISGDRARTEAFF TGTGCCATCAGTGGGGACAGGGCAAGAACTGAAGCTTTCTTT
TRBD1 - TRBJ2-1 TRBV5-4 CASSPGQGRNEQFF TGTGCCAGCAGCCCGGGACAGGGGAGGAATGAGCAGTTCTTC
- few TRBJ2-5 TRBV29-1 CSVDGAAAGETQYF TGCAGCGTTGATGGGGCAGCCGCTGGGGAGACCCAGTACTTC
TRBD1 - TRBJ2-7 TRBV7-2 CASSATDRFGYEQYF TGTGCCAGCAGCGCCACGGACAGGTTTGGTTACGAGCAGTACTTC
TRBD1 - TRBJ2-1 TRBV11-3 CASSLQGEMGNEQFF TGTGCCAGCAGCTTACAGGGGGAGATGGGCAATGAGCAGTTCTTC
TRBD2 - TRBJ2-7 TRBV2 CASSTSSGMGGEQYF TGTGCCAGCAGCACTAGTAGCGGGATGGGGGGCGAGCAGTACTTC
TRBD2 few TRBJ2-2 TRBV6-5 CASSLGLAGAGELFF TGTGCCAGCAGCCTTGGACTAGCGGGAGCCGGGGAGCTGTTTTTT
TRBD2 - TRBJ2-7 TRBV14 CASSQHLLAGDSYEQYF TGTGCCAGCAGCCAACACTTACTAGCGGGCGACTCTTACGAGCAGTACTTC
- - TRBJ2-5 TRBV27 CASSLVPGQETQYF TGTGCCAGCAGTTTGGTACCGGGGCAAGAGACCCAGTACTTC
- - TRBJ2-7 TRBV11-2 CASSLPIRGDEQYF TGTGCCAGCAGCTTACCTATAAGGGGTGACGAGCAGTACTTC
- - TRBJ1-5 TRBV15 CATSRDPQGRRGNQPQHF TGTGCCACCAGCAGAGATCCGCAGGGTAGAAGGGGCAATCAGCCCCAGCATTTT
TRBD2 - TRBJ2-3 TRBV7-2 CASSFYGRAGGTQYF TGTGCCAGCAGCTTTTACGGGAGGGCCGGAGGTACGCAGTATTTT
- - TRBJ2-1 TRBV4-3 CASSQNRDNNEQFF TGCGCCAGCAGCCAAAACCGGGACAACAATGAGCAGTTCTTC
TRBD2 - TRBJ2-3 TRBV2 CASSDGGSTQYF TGTGCCAGCAGTGACGGCGGGAGTACGCAGTATTTT
TRBD2 - TRBJ2-2 TRBV12-5 CASGSGGPTGELFF TGTGCTAGTGGTTCGGGGGGACCCACCGGGGAGCTGTTTTTT
- - TRBJ2-7 TRBV25-1 CASSFPESYEQYF TGTGCCAGCAGTTTTCCAGAATCCTACGAGCAGTACTTC
- - TRBJ2-7 TRBV9 CASSVDGGTVYEQYF TGTGCCAGCAGCGTAGATGGGGGGACAGTCTACGAGCAGTACTTC
TRBD1 few TRBJ1-1 TRBV7-8 CASIQKPGQGAEAFF TGTGCCAGCATCCAAAAACCGGGACAGGGGGCTGAAGCTTTCTTT
TRBD1 - TRBJ2-7 TRBV27 CASSILTGASYEQYF TGTGCCAGCAGTATATTGACAGGGGCTAGTTACGAGCAGTACTTC
- - TRBJ2-1 TRBV21-1 CASSKERGRVLDEQFF TGTGCCAGCAGCAAAGAACGCGGGAGGGTGTTGGATGAGCAGTTCTTC
- once TRBJ2-2 TRBV7-8 CASSLRNILPTGELFF TGTGCCAGCAGCTTACGAAACATACTACCCACCGGGGAGCTGTTTTTT
- - TRBJ2-1 TRBV18 CASSPASNEQFF TGTGCCAGCTCCCCAGCTAGTAATGAGCAGTTCTTC
- - TRBJ2-7 TRBV27 CASSLQGMGYEQYF TGTGCCAGCAGTTTACAGGGGATGGGCTACGAGCAGTACTTC
TRBD1 - TRBJ2-2 TRBV7-9 CASRHRSDRGPIYTGELFF TGTGCCAGCAGACATAGGTCCGACAGGGGGCCGATTTACACCGGGGAGCTGTTTTTT
- - TRBJ2-7 TRBV6-6 CASSYSSQRLSYEQYF TGTGCCAGCAGTTACTCCTCCCAGCGGCTCTCCTACGAGCAGTACTTC
TRBD2 - TRBJ2-7 TRBV7-2 CASSLSLTSGTYEQYF TGTGCCAGCAGCTTAAGCTTGACTAGCGGGACCTACGAGCAGTACTTC
- - TRBJ2-6 TRBV6-1 CASIQEGSGANVLTF TGTGCCAGCATCCAGGAGGGATCTGGGGCCAACGTCCTGACTTTC
TRBD1 - TRBJ1-5 TRBV7-2 CASSSRTGGQPQHF TGTGCCAGCAGCTCAAGGACAGGGGGCCAGCCCCAGCATTTT
- - TRBJ1-4 TRBV28 CASSYPGGTNEKLFF TGTGCCAGCAGTTACCCCGGGGGAACTAATGAAAAACTGTTTTTT
TRBD2 - TRBJ2-3 TRBV10-2 CASSDFSGRYPAADTQYF TGCGCCAGCAGTGATTTCAGCGGGAGGTACCCGGCGGCAGATACGCAGTATTTT
- - TRBJ1-1 TRBV29-1 CSVLPNTEAFF TGCAGCGTTCTCCCCAACACTGAAGCTTTCTTT
- - TRBJ2-7 TRBV2 CASQGSAGPTTYEQYF TGTGCCAGCCAGGGTTCTGCGGGACCGACAACCTACGAGCAGTACTTC
TRBD2 once TRBJ2-7 TRBV5-5 CASSLVLAGISYEQYF TGTGCCAGCAGCTTGGTCCTAGCGGGAATATCCTACGAGCAGTACTTC
TRBD2 - TRBJ2-1 TRBV5-1 CASSPGLAGGSYNEQFF TGCGCCAGCAGCCCAGGACTAGCGGGAGGTTCTTACAATGAGCAGTTCTTC
- - TRBJ2-3 TRBV4-1 CASKTADTQYF TGCGCCAGCAAGACAGCGGATACGCAGTATTTT
TRBD1 - TRBJ1-1 TRBV27 CASSFLGAGGLNTEAFF TGTGCCAGCAGTTTTCTGGGGGCAGGGGGCCTGAACACTGAAGCTTTCTTT
TRBD2 - TRBJ2-1 TRBV4-3 CASSQDTGGLYNEQFF TGCGCCAGCAGCCAAGATACGGGAGGACTTTACAATGAGCAGTTCTTC
- - TRBJ2-1 TRBV4-2 CASSQTDTGSTYNEQFF TGTGCCAGCAGCCAAACGGACACAGGGAGCACCTACAATGAGCAGTTCTTC
TRBD1 - TRBJ2-7 TRBV28 CASRDRGREQYF TGTGCCAGCCGGGACAGGGGGAGAGAGCAGTACTTC
TRBD1 - TRBJ2-5 TRBV7-3 CASSSGQFLQETQYF TGTGCCAGCAGCTCGGGACAGTTCCTCCAAGAGACCCAGTACTTC